These 29 T cell receptor beta chains came from one sample sequenced in a study of response to subunit inactivated influenza vaccine. A single record per CDR3 protein comes from TCRdb applying MiXCR to the RT-PCR reads. This sample yields approximately 530,000 distinct CDR3 sequences, of which approximately 7.6% are seen a single time; roughly 13% belongs to the top ten. The starting material was PBMCs from blood, obtained less than 30 months after vaccination. These receptors all come from a man aged 50-75 years who received an inactivated influenza vaccine.

V usage is TRBV6-2 or TRBV6-3 and J usage is TRBJ1-5; D is perhaps TRBD1 (5 bases). This CDR3 has 13 amino acids. The V gene's germline CDR1 is MNHEY and CDR2 SVGEGT. Trimming shortened V by 8 bases and J by 0 bases, and 8 bases separated the two germline ends. The chain's CDR3 is CASQTDSNQPQHF. The CDR3 region has the DNA TGTGCCAGCCAGACAGATAGCAATCAGCCCCAGCATTTT.

The V call is TRBV29-1, the J call TRBJ2-1; the D is unclear. Germline V gene sequence: CDR1 SQVTM, CDR2 ANQGSEA. The CDR3 runs 15 residues. The germline V and J ends were trimmed by 3 bases and 5 bases, with 17 bases remaining between them. The CDR3 reads CSVDDQIRAHNEQFF. The CDR3 region has the DNA TGCAGCGTTGACGACCAGATAAGGGCCCACAATGAGCAGTTCTTC.

The genes are TRBV10-2 and TRBJ2-5; perhaps TRBD1 as D (5 bases). The CDR3 is 15 residues long. The ends were cut back, 2 bases at V and 5 bases at J, with 15 bases in the middle. Germline CDR1 reads WSHSY; CDR2 reads SAAADI. Here the CDR3 DNA reads TGCGCCAGCAGTGAGATGAGGAATAGGGGTGAGACCCAGTACTTC. It is translated as CASSEMRNRGETQYF.

This clonotype showed up just a few times. The chain uses TRBV4-3 and TRBJ1-2; the D gene is possibly TRBD1 (6 bases). The CDR3 runs 15 residues. Trimming shortened V by 1 base and J by 2 bases, and 11 bases separated the two germline ends. CDR1 and CDR2 from the germline V gene are LGHNA and YSLEER. The CDR3 region is CASSQVAGANYGYTF. CDR3 nucleotide sequence: TGCGCCAGCAGCCAAGTTGCAGGGGCGAACTATGGCTACACCTTC.

The chain has TRBV3-1 and TRBJ2-5, with no clear D. Trimming stripped 4 bases from V and 5 bases from J, with 17 bases between. Germline CDR1 reads LGHDT; CDR2 reads YNNKEL (reference sequence). This CDR3 contains 15 residues. The CDR3 sequence is CASSRAGGIVETQYF. In nucleotides, the CDR3 is TGTGCCAGCAGCCGGGCAGGTGGGATTGTCGAGACCCAGTACTTC.

Note on this clonotype: The junction differs from germline at one of its ends, possibly a read error. V gene TRBV3-1 combines with J gene TRBJ2-5; D gene uncertain. Germline V gene data show CDR1 as LGHDT and CDR2 as YNNKEL (reference sequence). The CDR3 loop spans 16 amino acids. CDR3 sequence reads: CASSSPQLAVQETRYF. CDR3 in DNA: TGTGCCAGCAGCTCCCCCCAGCTGGCAGTTCAAGAGACCCGGTACTTC.

This clonotype was found a few times. The genes are TRBV5-1 and TRBJ2-5; tentatively, D is TRBD1 or TRBD2 (5 bases each). The V end was cut by 3 bases, the J end by 5 bases, with 20 bases between. The germline V gene encodes CDR1 SGHRS and CDR2 YFSETQ. The CDR3 contains 16 residues. CDR3 DNA sequence: TGCGCCAGCAGCTCGGGGCCCTACTATAGAGGGGAGACCCAGTACTTC. Encoded protein: CASSSGPYYRGETQYF.

The chain recombines TRBV7-8 with TRBJ2-1; the D call may be TRBD1 or TRBD2 (6 bases each). The CDR3 has 16 amino acids. Germline CDR1 reads SGHVS; CDR2 reads FQNEAQ. Trimming removed 5 bases at V and 9 bases at J, with 23 bases between. The CDR3 reads CASSPVGGPPESEQFF. In nucleotides, the CDR3 is TGTGCCAGCAGCCCAGTGGGGGGCCCCCCGGAGAGTGAGCAGTTCTTC. Complete variable domain (other parts from reference TRBV7-8 and TRBJ2-1): GAGVSQSPRYKVAKRGQDVALRCDPISGHVSLFWYQQALGQGPEFLTYFQNEAQLDKSGLPSDRFFAERPEGSVSTLKIQRTQQEDSAVYLCASSPVGGPPESEQFFGPGTRLTVL.

This clonotype has at least ten counts. The V call is TRBV6-1, the J call TRBJ2-1, with TRBD2 matching 13 bases. The germline V gene encodes CDR1 MNHNS and CDR2 SASEGT. The length of the CDR3 is 16 residues. The junction had 12 bases not matched to a gene; V was cut back by 6 bases and J by 10 bases. The CDR3 loop is CASSLTSGRAILEQFF. The CDR3 DNA reads as TGTGCCAGCAGCCTAACTAGCGGGAGGGCCATATTAGAGCAGTTCTTC.

This clonotype was found a few times. The chain is built from TRBV7-9 and TRBJ1-1; D perhaps matches TRBD1 (5 bases). This CDR3 contains 14 residues. Germline values: CDR1 SEHNR, CDR2 FQNEAQ (reference sequence). Trimming left V 2 bases short and J 8 bases short, with 15 bases between. The CDR3 region is CASSLTSLRQEAFF. The CDR3 bases are TGTGCCAGCAGCTTAACGTCCCTCCGACAGGAAGCTTTCTTT.

This clonotype was observed a handful of times. The genes are TRBV5-1 and TRBJ2-3; D perhaps matches TRBD1 (5 bases). CDR3 size: 14 residues. The V gene lost 3 bases and the J gene lost 1 base, with 9 bases spanning the gap. Germline V gene sequence: CDR1 SGHRS, CDR2 YFSETQ. CDR3 sequence reads: CASSSSRGTDTQYF. In nucleotides, the CDR3 is TGCGCCAGCAGCTCATCCAGGGGCACAGATACGCAGTATTTT.

This clonotype was seen more than once but under ten times. V is TRBV10-3 and J is TRBJ2-1; weak D call: TRBD2 (5 bases). V gave up 5 bases and J gave up 2 bases, with 16 bases separating them. The CDR3 has 16 amino acids. Germline V CDR1 and CDR2: ENHRY, SYGVKD. The CDR3 loop is CAISPYVGAPYNEQFF. The CDR3 coding sequence is TGTGCCATCAGTCCTTATGTGGGAGCTCCCTACAATGAGCAGTTCTTC.

This clonotype was seen repeatedly, ten times or more. The rearrangement uses TRBV10-3 and TRBJ2-7; possibly TRBD1 or TRBD2 for D (6 bases each). CDR3 length equals 13 residues. Trimming removed 4 bases at V and 6 bases at J, with 13 bases between. Germline loops: CDR1 ENHRY, CDR2 SYGVKD. The CDR3 here is CAISGGTLREQYF. The DNA of the CDR3 is TGTGCCATCAGTGGCGGGACACTACGCGAGCAGTACTTC.

This clonotype was seen a handful of times. The gene calls are TRBV6-2 or TRBV6-3 and TRBJ1-5; D gene uncertain. Germline CDR1 reads MNHEY; CDR2 reads SVGEGT. The CDR3 runs 15 residues. V dropped 2 bases and J dropped 3 bases, with 11 bases sitting between them. The CDR3 nucleotides are TGTGCCAGCAGTTACGGGAACTTGAACAATCAGCCCCAGCATTTT. Protein sequence: CASSYGNLNNQPQHF.

This chain connects TRBV21-1 to TRBJ2-1; TRBD1, the D gene given by the table, was not confirmed from the DNA. TRBV21-1 is listed as a pseudogene. The CDR3 covers 17 residues. The CDR3, as DNA: TGTGCCAACCCCGAGAAGGACAGGGGAGTACACGTTTATGAGCAGTTCTTC. Protein product: CANPEKDRGVHVYEQFF.

This clonotype appeared a few times. CDR3 region: CASSSNGIGRFKNIQYF. In DNA, the CDR3 is TGTGCCAGCAGCTCTAATGGGATCGGTCGTTTCAAAAACATTCAGTACTTC. The chain joins TRBV7-2 to TRBJ2-4, with D hard to call. V gave up 4 bases and J gave up 3 bases, with 19 bases separating them. Germline values: CDR1 SGHTA, CDR2 FQGNSA. There are 17 residues in the CDR3.

Ten or more counts support this clonotype. The chain combines TRBV4-1 with TRBJ2-4; D may match TRBD1 or TRBD2 (6 bases each). Germline CDR1 is MGHRA and CDR2 is YSYEKL. There are 16 residues in the CDR3. V was pared by 1 base and J by 5 bases, with 15 bases between. The CDR3 DNA follows: TGCGCCAGCAGCCAAGGGGGGGCCTCTTTCGAAAACATTCAGTACTTC. Its protein product is CASSQGGASFENIQYF.

The chain couples TRBV12-3 or TRBV12-4 to TRBJ2-1; 9 nucleotides align to TRBD2. This CDR3 region has 16 residues. Losses at the gene ends were 6 bases for V and 6 bases for J; bases not matched to a gene: 12. For the CDR3, the DNA is TGTGCCAGCAGCCTAGGGCTAGCGGGGATCGTCAATGAGCAGTTCTTC. Amino acid sequence: CASSLGLAGIVNEQFF.

The rearrangement links TRBV7-2 to TRBJ2-1, with 11 bases identical to TRBD2. From germline, CDR1 is SGHTA and CDR2 FQGNSA. Trimming took 4 bases from V and 4 from J; bases not matched to a gene: 3. This CDR3 is 15 amino acids long. The CDR3 DNA reads as TGTGCCAGCAGCTCGACTAGCGGGGTTTACAATGAGCAGTTCTTC. Translated, it gives CASSSTSGVYNEQFF.

This chain uses TRBV5-1 with TRBJ2-1, with 9 bases lining up with TRBD1. Germline lookup yields CDR1 SGHRS and CDR2 YFSETQ. V dropped 6 bases and J dropped 3; count of bases not matched to a gene: 4. The length of the CDR3 is 14 residues. The CDR3 here is CASTRTGDYNEQFF. CDR3 sequence (DNA): TGCGCCAGCACCAGGACAGGGGACTACAATGAGCAGTTCTTC.

This clonotype showed up just a few times. The V and J genes are TRBV10-3 and TRBJ2-2; D might be TRBD1 (5 bases). V dropped 6 bases and J dropped 1 base, with 9 bases sitting between them. The CDR3 has 14 amino acids. The germline V gene has CDR1 ENHRY and CDR2 SYGVKD. The CDR3, as DNA: TGTGCCATCAGACTCACAGGGAACACCGGGGAGCTGTTTTTT. Its translation is CAIRLTGNTGELFF.

This clonotype was seen many times. The genes are TRBV4-3 and TRBJ2-3; D remains unclear. Trimming took off 0 bases at V and 2 bases at J, with 6 bases between the two ends. The CDR3 extends over 14 amino acids. Germline values: CDR1 LGHNA, CDR2 YSLEER. Here the CDR3 reads CASSQDLDTDTQYF. The DNA for the CDR3 is TGCGCCAGCAGCCAAGACCTGGACACAGATACGCAGTATTTT.

The table lists this clonotype with many counts. The chain is built from TRBV4-2 and TRBJ1-1; D remains unclear. The germline gives CDR1 LGHNA, CDR2 YNFKEQ. The CDR3 runs 15 residues. Trimming pared 1 base from V and 3 bases from J, leaving 12 bases between. The CDR3 loop is CASSQGRSVDTEAFF. CDR3 nucleotide sequence: TGTGCCAGCAGCCAAGGAAGATCGGTGGACACTGAAGCTTTCTTT.

The table lists this clonotype with a few counts. The rearrangement uses TRBV6-2 or TRBV6-3 and TRBJ2-7, with D maybe TRBD2 (5 bases). The length of the CDR3 is 14 residues. Trimming took off 3 bases at V and 5 bases at J, with 14 bases between the two ends. Per germline, CDR1 MNHEY and CDR2 SVGEGT. The CDR3 spells CASSYVGVRDEQYF. CDR3 DNA: TGTGCCAGCAGTTATGTGGGAGTGCGAGACGAGCAGTACTTC.

Many counts were recorded for this clonotype. Here the CDR3 DNA reads TGCGCCAGCAGCATAGAAGGGCCGGGCACAGATACGCAGTATTTT. It translates to CASSIEGPGTDTQYF. The gene calls are TRBV5-1 and TRBJ2-3, with D uncertain. The CDR3 totals 15 residues. Trimming left V 4 bases short and J 1 base short, with 13 bases between. The V gene's germline CDR1 is SGHRS and CDR2 YFSETQ.

This clonotype showed up many times. The DNA of the CDR3 is TGTGCCAGCAGTTACCCCACAGATACGCAGTATTTT. It specifies CASSYPTDTQYF. The rearrangement links TRBV6-2 or TRBV6-3 to TRBJ2-3; D gene ambiguous. Germline-derived CDR1 and CDR2 are MNHEY and SVGEGT. CDR3 length equals 12 residues. V lost 2 bases and J 2 bases, leaving 2 bases between the germline ends.

This clonotype has a handful of counts. The chain uses TRBV6-1 and TRBJ2-1; D might be TRBD1 (6 bases). Germline CDR1 is MNHNS and CDR2 is SASEGT. V lost 6 bases and J lost 0, with 12 bases in between. This CDR3 comprises 15 residues. CDR3 bases: TGTGCCAGCAGCGGAAGGGACATCTCCTACAATGAGCAGTTCTTC. Amino acid sequence: CASSGRDISYNEQFF.

Many counts were recorded for this clonotype. The chain uses TRBV5-4 and TRBJ2-7; possibly TRBD1 for D (6 bases). The CDR3 is made up of 14 amino acids. V lost 1 base to trimming and J lost 0 bases, with 8 bases between them. Per germline, CDR1 SGHNT and CDR2 YYREEE (reference sequence). CDR3 sequence reads: CASSLTGLSYEQYF. The DNA for the CDR3 is TGTGCCAGCAGCTTGACAGGGCTCTCCTACGAGCAGTACTTC. Based on the CDR3 plus reference TRBV5-4 and TRBJ2-7, the full variable domain is ETGVTQSPTHLIKTRGQQVTLRCSSQSGHNTVSWYQQALGQGPQFIFQYYREEENGRGNFPPRFSGLQFPNYSSELNVNALELDDSALYLCASSLTGLSYEQYFGPGTRLTVT.

This rearrangement joins TRBV14 to TRBJ1-1, with D maybe TRBD1 (5 bases). Germline V CDR1 and CDR2: SGHDN, FVKESK. Deletions cut 1 base from V and 4 bases from J, with 10 bases between. CDR3 length equals 14 residues. The CDR3 region is CASSQAARVTEAFF. As DNA, the CDR3 is TGTGCCAGCAGCCAAGCCGCCAGGGTCACTGAAGCTTTCTTT.